This T cell receptor beta chain was identified during a study of regulatory T cells in long-lasting Graves disease. Study-wide background: Graves' disease counted as persistent after over 5 years of antithyroid drugs with positive TSH receptor antibodies. Overall study findings and caveats: Comparison showed that persistent patients shared more public clonotypes (about 3,000) than new patients (approximately 870). Patients with persistent disease showed a bias toward TRBV28, TRBJ1-2 and TRBJ2-5. The analysis examined peripheral blood only and excluded thyroid tissue.

This clonotype showed up many times. Its target is unknown. Combining iRepertoire HTBI primers with Arm-PCR of CDR3 regions, the authors built TCR beta libraries. TCRdb called the multiplex PCR reads again in MiXCR, with one record for every CDR3 protein. This table has about 400,000 distinct CDR3 sequences, less than 25% appearing once. From germline, CDR1 is SGHTA and CDR2 FQGNSA. Trimming cost V 5 bases and J 1 base, with 8 bases left between them. The CDR3 sequence is 13 residues long. The time point is: persistent/refractory GD, antithyroid drugs over 5 years with positive TRAb. Researchers made the TCR library from RNA that was extracted from PBMCs.

The rearrangement uses TRBV7-2 and TRBJ1-1, with D hard to call. This specimen was peripheral blood mononuclear cells (PBMCs), taken when the disease was refractory, from a patient treated with antithyroid drugs. This clonotype originated in a female donor with Graves disease. CDR3 sequence: CASSLYSNTEAFF. The DNA for the CDR3 is TGTGCCAGCAGCCTTTATTCGAACACTGAAGCTTTCTTT.